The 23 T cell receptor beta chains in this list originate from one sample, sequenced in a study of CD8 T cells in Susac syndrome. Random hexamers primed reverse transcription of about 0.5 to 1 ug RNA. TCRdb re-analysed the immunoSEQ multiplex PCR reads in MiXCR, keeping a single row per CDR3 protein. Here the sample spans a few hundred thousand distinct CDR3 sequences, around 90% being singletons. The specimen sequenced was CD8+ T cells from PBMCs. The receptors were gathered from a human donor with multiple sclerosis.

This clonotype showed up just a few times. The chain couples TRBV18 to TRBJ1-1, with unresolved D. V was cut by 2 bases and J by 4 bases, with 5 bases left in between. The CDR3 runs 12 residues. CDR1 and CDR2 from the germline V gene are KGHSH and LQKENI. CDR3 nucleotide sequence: TGTGCCAGCTCACCAGTAGGCACTGAAGCTTTCTTT. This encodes CASSPVGTEAFF.

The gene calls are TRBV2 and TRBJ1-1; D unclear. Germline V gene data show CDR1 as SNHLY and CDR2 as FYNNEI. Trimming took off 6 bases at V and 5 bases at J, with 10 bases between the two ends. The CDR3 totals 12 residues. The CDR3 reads CASRAGGTEAFF. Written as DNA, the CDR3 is TGTGCCAGCAGGGCGGGAGGGACTGAAGCTTTCTTT.

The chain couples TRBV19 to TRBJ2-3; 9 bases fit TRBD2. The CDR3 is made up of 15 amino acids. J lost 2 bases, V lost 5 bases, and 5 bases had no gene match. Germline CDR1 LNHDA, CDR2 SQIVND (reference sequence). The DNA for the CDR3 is TGTGCCAGTAGTGATAGCGGGAGTCCCACAGATACGCAGTATTTT. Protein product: CASSDSGSPTDTQYF.

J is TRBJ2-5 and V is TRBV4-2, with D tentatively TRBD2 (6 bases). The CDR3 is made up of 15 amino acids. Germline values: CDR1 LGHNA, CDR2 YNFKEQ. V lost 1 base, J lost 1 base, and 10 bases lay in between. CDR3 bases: TGTGCCAGCAGCCAAGCCGGGACTGTCCAAGAGACCCAGTACTTC. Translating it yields CASSQAGTVQETQYF.

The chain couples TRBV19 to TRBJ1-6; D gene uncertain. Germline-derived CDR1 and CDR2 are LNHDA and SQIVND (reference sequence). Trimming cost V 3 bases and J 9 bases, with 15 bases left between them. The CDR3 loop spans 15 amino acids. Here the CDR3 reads CASSILLETTSPLHF. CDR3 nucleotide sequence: TGTGCCAGTAGTATCTTGCTAGAGACCACTTCACCCCTCCACTTT.

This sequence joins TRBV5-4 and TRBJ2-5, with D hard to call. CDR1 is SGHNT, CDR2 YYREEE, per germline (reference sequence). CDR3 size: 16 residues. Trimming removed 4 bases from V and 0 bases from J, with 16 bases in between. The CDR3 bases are TGTGCCAGCAGCCTGGGCCGTTCTTCGTACCAAGAGACCCAGTACTTC. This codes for CASSLGRSSYQETQYF.

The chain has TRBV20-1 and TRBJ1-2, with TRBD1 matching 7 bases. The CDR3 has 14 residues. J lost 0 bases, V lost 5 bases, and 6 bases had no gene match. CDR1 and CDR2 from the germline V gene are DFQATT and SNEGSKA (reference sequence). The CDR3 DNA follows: TGCAGTGCTCCAGAGGGACAGACTAACTATGGCTACACCTTC. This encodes CSAPEGQTNYGYTF.

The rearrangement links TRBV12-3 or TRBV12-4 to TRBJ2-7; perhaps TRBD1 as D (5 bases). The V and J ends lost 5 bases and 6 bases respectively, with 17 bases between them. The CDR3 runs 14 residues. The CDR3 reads CASSPRDSRIEQYF. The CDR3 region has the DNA TGTGCCAGCAGTCCTCGCGACAGCAGAATCGAGCAGTACTTC.

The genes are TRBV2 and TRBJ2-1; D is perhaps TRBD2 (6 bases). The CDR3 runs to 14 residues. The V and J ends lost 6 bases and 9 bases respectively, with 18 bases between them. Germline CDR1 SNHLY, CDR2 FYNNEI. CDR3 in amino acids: CASSAAGPRGEQFF. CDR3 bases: TGTGCCAGCAGCGCTGCGGGGCCCCGCGGTGAGCAGTTCTTC.

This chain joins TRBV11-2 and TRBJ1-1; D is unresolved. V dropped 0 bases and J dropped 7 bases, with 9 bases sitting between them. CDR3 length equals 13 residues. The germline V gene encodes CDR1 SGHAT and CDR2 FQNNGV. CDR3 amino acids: CASSLDVGFEAFF. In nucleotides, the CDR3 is TGTGCCAGCAGCTTAGATGTGGGATTTGAAGCTTTCTTT. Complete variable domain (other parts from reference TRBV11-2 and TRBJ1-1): EAGVAQSPRYKIIEKRQSVAFWCNPISGHATLYWYQQILGQGPKLLIQFQNNGVVDDSQLPKDRFSAERLKGVDSTLKIQPAKLEDSAVYLCASSLDVGFEAFFGQGTRLTVV.

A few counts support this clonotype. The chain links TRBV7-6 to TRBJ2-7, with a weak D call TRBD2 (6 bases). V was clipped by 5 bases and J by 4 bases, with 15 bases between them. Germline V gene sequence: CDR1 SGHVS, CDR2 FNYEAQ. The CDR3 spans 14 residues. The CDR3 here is CASSGGTGPYEQYF. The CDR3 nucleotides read TGTGCCAGCAGCGGCGGGACTGGCCCTTACGAGCAGTACTTC.

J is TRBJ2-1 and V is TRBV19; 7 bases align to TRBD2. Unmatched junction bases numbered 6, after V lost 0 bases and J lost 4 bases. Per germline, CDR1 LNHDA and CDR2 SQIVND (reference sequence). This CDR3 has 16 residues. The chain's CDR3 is CASSIDRLAVYNEQFF. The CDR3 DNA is TGTGCCAGTAGTATAGATCGCCTAGCGGTATACAATGAGCAGTTCTTC.

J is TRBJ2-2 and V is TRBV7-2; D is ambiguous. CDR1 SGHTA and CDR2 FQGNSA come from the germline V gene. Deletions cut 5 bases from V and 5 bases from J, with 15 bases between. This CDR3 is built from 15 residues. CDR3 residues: CASSVGSRQTGELFF. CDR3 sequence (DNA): TGTGCCAGCAGCGTGGGGTCCCGTCAAACCGGGGAGCTGTTTTTT.

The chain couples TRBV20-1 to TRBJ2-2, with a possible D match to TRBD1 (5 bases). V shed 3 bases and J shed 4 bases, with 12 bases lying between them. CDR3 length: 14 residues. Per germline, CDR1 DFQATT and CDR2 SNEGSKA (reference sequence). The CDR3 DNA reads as TGCAGTGCTAGCCGCAGGGATGGCACCGGGGAGCTGTTTTTT. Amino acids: CSASRRDGTGELFF.

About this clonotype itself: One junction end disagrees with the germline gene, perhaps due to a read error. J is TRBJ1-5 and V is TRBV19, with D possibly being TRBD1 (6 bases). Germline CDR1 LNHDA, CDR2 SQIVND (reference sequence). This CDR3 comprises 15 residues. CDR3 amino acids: CASSPWGGGNRPQHF. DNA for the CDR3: TGTGCCAGTAGTCCATGGGGAGGGGGAAATCGGCCCCAGCATTTT.

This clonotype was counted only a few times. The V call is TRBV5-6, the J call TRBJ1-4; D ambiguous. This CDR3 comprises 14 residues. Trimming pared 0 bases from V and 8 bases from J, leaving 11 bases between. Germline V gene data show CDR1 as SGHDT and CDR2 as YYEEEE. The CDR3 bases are TGTGCCAGCAGCTTGGGCTCGTTAGGGGAAAAACTGTTTTTT. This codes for CASSLGSLGEKLFF.

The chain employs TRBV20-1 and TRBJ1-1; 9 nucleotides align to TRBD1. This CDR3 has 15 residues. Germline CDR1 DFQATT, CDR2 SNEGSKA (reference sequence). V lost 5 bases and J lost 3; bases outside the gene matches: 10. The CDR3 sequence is CSAGTGTGTHTEAFF. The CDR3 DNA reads TGCAGTGCTGGAACCGGGACAGGGACACACACTGAAGCTTTCTTT.

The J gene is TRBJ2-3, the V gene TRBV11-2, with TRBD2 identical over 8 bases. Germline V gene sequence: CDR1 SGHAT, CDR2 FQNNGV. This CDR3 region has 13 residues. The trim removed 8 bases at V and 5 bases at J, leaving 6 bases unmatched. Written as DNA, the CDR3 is TGTGCCAGCCTTGGTCTAGCGGGAGATACGCAGTATTTT. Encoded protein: CASLGLAGDTQYF.

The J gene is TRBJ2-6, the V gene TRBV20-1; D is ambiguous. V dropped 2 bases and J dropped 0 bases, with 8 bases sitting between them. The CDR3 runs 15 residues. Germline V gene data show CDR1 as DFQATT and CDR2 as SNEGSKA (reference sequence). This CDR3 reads CSARTDNSGANVLTF. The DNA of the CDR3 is TGCAGTGCTAGAACCGACAACTCTGGGGCCAACGTCCTGACTTTC.

In nucleotides, the CDR3 is TGTGCCAGCAGCACCCGGACTCTCGGGGATCCCTACGAGCAGTACTTC. Its protein product is CASSTRTLGDPYEQYF. The gene calls are TRBV5-6 and TRBJ2-7; maybe TRBD2 (5 bases). CDR3 length: 16 amino acids. V lost 4 bases and J lost 2, with 19 bases in between. Germline V lookup: CDR1 SGHDT, CDR2 YYEEEE.

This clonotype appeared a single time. This CDR3 is CASSGREARYQETQYF. The CDR3 nucleotides are TGTGCCAGCAGTGGCCGCGAGGCACGGTACCAAGAGACCCAGTACTTC. The chain joins TRBV2 to TRBJ2-5, with D unresolved. The CDR3 covers 16 residues. The V gene's germline CDR1 is SNHLY and CDR2 FYNNEI. V was clipped by 4 bases and J by 0 bases, with 15 bases between them.

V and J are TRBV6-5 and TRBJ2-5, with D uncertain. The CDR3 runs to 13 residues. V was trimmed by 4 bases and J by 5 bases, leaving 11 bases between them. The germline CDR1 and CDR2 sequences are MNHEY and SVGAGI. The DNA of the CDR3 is TGTGCCAGCAGTTGGACGCTGGGGGAGACCCAGTACTTC. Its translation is CASSWTLGETQYF.

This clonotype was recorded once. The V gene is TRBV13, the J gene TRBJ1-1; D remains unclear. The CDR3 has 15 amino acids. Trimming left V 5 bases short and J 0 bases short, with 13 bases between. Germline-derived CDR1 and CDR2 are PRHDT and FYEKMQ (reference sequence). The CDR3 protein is CASSPYSKMNTEAFF. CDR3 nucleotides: TGTGCCAGCAGCCCCTACTCCAAGATGAACACTGAAGCTTTCTTT.